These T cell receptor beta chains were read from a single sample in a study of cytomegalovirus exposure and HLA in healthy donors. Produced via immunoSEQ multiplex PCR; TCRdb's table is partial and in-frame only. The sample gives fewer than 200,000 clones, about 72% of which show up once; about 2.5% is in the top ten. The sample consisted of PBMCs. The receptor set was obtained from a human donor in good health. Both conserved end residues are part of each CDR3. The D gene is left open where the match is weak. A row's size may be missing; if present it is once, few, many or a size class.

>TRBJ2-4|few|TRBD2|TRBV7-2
TGTGCCAGCAGCTTGGAAGGACTAGCGGGGGGGAAAAACATTCAGTACTTC
CASSLEGLAGGKNIQYF
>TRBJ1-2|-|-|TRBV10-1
TGCGCCAGCAGCGCCTCCACCGGGACACCCAATGGCTACACCTTC
CASSASTGTPNGYTF
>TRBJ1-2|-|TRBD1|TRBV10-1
TGCGCCAGCAGTCCCCTGTCGGGACAGGGGGCCCTAAGTGGCTACACCTTC
CASSPLSGQGALSGYTF
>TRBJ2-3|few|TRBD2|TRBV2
TGTGCCAGCAGTCTAGCGGGGGAAAGCACAGATACGCAGTATTTT
CASSLAGESTDTQYF
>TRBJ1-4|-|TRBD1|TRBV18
TGTGCCAGCTCACCCAACAGGGGGAATGAAAAACTGTTTTTT
CASSPNRGNEKLFF
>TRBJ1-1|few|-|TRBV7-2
TGTGCCAGCAGCTTAACAGAGAACACTGAAGCTTTCTTT
CASSLTENTEAFF
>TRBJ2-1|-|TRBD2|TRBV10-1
TGCGCCAGCAGTGCTAGCGGGGGGGCGAATGAGCAGTTCTTC
CASSASGGANEQFF
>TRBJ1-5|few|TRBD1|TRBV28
TGTGCCAGCAGTTTGGGACAGGGGAATACCAATCAGCCCCAGCATTTT
CASSLGQGNTNQPQHF
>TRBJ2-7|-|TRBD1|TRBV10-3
TGTGCCATCAGTGGGCCGGACAGGTACTCCTACGAGCAGTACTTC
CAISGPDRYSYEQYF
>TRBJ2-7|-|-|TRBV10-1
TGCGCCAGCAGTCAGACAGGAGGCTCCTACGAGCAGTACTTC
CASSQTGGSYEQYF
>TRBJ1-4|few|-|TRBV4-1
TGCGCCAGCAGCCAGGTGGTGGGGGCTACTAATGAAAAACTGTTTTTT
CASSQVVGATNEKLFF
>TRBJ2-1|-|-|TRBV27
TGTGCCAGCAGTTTGGGGGGGGGCTTTAATGAGCAGTTCTTC
CASSLGGGFNEQFF
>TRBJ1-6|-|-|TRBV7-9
TGTGCCAGCAGTAACAGGGAGTCGAATTCACCCCTCCACTTT
CASSNRESNSPLHF
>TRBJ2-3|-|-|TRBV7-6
TGTGCCAGCAGCTCCGGACTATCTGATACGCAGTATTTT
CASSSGLSDTQYF
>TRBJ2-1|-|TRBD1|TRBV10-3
TGTGCCATCAGTGCAGGGGGTGAGCAGTTCTTC
CAISAGGEQFF
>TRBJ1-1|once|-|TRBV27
TGTGCCAGCAGTTCCCGGGACACCTTGAACACTGAAGCTTTCTTT
CASSSRDTLNTEAFF
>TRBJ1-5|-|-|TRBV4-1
TGCGCCAGCAGCCAAGATCCCCCAAATGACAGGCATCAGCCCCAGCATTTT
CASSQDPPNDRHQPQHF
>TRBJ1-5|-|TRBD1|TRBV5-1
TGCGCCAGCAGCCCGGGGACAGGGAATCAGCCCCAGCATTTT
CASSPGTGNQPQHF
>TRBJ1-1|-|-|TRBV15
TGTGCCACCAGCAGAGCCGGTCTCGGGGCTGAAGCTTTCTTT
CATSRAGLGAEAFF
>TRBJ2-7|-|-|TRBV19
TGTGCCAGTAGTATTAACCCGACGATAGGACACTTATCGTACGAGCAGTACTTC
CASSINPTIGHLSYEQYF
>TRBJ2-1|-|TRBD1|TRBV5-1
TGCGCCAGCAGCCGACAGGGCGGGTGGAGCAATGAGCAGTTCTTC
CASSRQGGWSNEQFF
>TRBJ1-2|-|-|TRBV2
TGTGCCAGCAGCAAAGACAGTAACTATGGCTACACCTTC
CASSKDSNYGYTF
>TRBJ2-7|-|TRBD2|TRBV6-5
TGTGCCAGCAGCCCCGGGGGGGCCGCCTACGAGCAGTACTTC
CASSPGGAAYEQYF